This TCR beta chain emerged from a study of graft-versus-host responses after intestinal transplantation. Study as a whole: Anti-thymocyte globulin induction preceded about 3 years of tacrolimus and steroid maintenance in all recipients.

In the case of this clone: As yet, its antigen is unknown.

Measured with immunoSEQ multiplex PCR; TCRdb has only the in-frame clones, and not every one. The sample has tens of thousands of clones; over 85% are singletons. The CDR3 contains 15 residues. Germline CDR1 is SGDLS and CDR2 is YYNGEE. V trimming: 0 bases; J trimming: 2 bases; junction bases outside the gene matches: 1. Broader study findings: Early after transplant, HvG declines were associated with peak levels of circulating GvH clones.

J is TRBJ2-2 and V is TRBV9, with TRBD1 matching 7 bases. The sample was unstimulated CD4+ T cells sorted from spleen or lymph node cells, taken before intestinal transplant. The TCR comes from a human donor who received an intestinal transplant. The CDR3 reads CASSVGDRNTGELFF. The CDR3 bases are TGTGCCAGCAGCGTAGGGGACAGAAACACCGGGGAGCTGTTTTTT.